These 17 T cell receptor beta chains came from one sample sequenced in a study of T cell responses to AZD1222 COVID-19 vaccine. The repertoire was sequenced with immunoSEQ multiplex PCR; TCRdb's copy has only in-frame clones and lacks some. The repertoire holds a few hundred thousand clones, more than 80% seen once, with roughly 0.6% in the top ten. The sample was peripheral blood, taken on day 0 of AZD1222 vaccination. These receptors were collected from an adult in good health.

V usage is TRBV27 and J usage is TRBJ2-3; the D gene is possibly TRBD1 (6 bases). CDR1 and CDR2 (germline): MNHEY, SMNVEV (reference sequence). V lost 2 bases to trimming and J lost 4 bases, with 10 bases between them. The length of the CDR3 is 14 residues. CDR3 DNA: TGTGCCAGCAGTTTAGTTCCAGGGGCAGATACGCAGTATTTT. Its protein product is CASSLVPGADTQYF.

The CDR3 is CASSPGADYGYTF. The CDR3, as DNA: TGCGCCAGCAGTCCCGGAGCCGACTATGGCTACACCTTC. The genes are TRBV10-1 and TRBJ1-2; D remains unclear. CDR1 and CDR2 from the germline V gene are WNHNN and SYGVQD (reference sequence). Trimming cost V 5 bases and J 3 bases, with 10 bases left between them. The CDR3 spans 13 residues.

The rearrangement joins TRBV4-3 to TRBJ1-2, with a possible D match to TRBD1 (5 bases). The germline V gene has CDR1 LGHNA and CDR2 YSLEER. The length of the CDR3 is 15 residues. V shed 0 bases and J shed 6 bases, with 14 bases lying between them. The CDR3 reads CASSQDHQGWNGYTF. The CDR3 nucleotides are TGCGCCAGCAGCCAAGATCACCAGGGATGGAATGGCTACACCTTC.

CDR3 protein: CTSSHRMMGSSSYEQYF. CDR3 DNA sequence: TGCACCAGCAGCCATAGGATGATGGGATCCAGCTCCTACGAGCAGTACTTC. V gene TRBV1 combines with J gene TRBJ2-7. TRBV1 is a known pseudogene. The CDR3 length is 17 residues.

The gene calls are TRBV29-1 and TRBJ2-3, with 7 positions matching TRBD1. The CDR3 length is 13 residues. CDR1 and CDR2 from the germline V gene are SQVTM and ANQGSEA. V dropped 7 bases and J dropped 0; count of bases not matched to a gene: 4. The CDR3 DNA reads TGCAGCGGGACAGGAGTTAGCACAGATACGCAGTATTTT. As protein: CSGTGVSTDTQYF.

The J gene is TRBJ1-2, the V gene TRBV28; D not certain. V was pared by 3 bases and J by 4 bases, with 6 bases between. The CDR3 loop spans 12 amino acids. In germline, CDR1 is MDHEN, CDR2 SYDVKM. CDR3 in DNA: TGTGCCAGCAGTTTGGCAGTCTATGGCTACACCTTC. It specifies CASSLAVYGYTF.

Points on this clone: In the same sample, other DNA sequences code for this CDR3. The rearrangement joins TRBV12-3 or TRBV12-4 to TRBJ2-2; D gene uncertain. This CDR3 is 12 amino acids long. Between the trimmed V and J ends, which lost 3 bases and 3 bases, there was a span of 2 bases. The CDR3 reads CASSLDTGELFF. CDR3 nucleotide sequence: TGTGCCAGCAGTTTGGACACCGGGGAGCTGTTTTTT.

This chain connects TRBV20-1 to TRBJ2-2; possible D gene TRBD2, 6 bases. CDR1 DFQATT and CDR2 SNEGSKA come from the germline V gene (reference sequence). Trimming pared 3 bases from V and 4 bases from J, leaving 12 bases between. This CDR3 spans 14 amino acids. CDR3 in DNA: TGCAGTGCTAGTAACTTGGAGGGCACCGGGGAGCTGTTTTTT. This gives the protein CSASNLEGTGELFF.

The J gene is TRBJ2-1, the V gene TRBV7-2, with 8 positions matching TRBD2. This CDR3 comprises 16 residues. The trim removed 5 bases at V and 2 bases at J, leaving 8 bases unmatched. Germline CDR1 SGHTA, CDR2 FQGNSA. The chain's CDR3 is CASSPGLGGTYNEQFF. The CDR3 nucleotides are TGTGCCAGCAGCCCGGGACTAGGGGGAACCTACAATGAGCAGTTCTTC.

The chain couples TRBV19 to TRBJ1-2; 7 bases align to TRBD1. The CDR3 is made up of 14 amino acids. CDR1 and CDR2 (germline): LNHDA, SQIVND (reference sequence). Trimming at V came to 2 bases and at J to 2 bases, leaving 2 bases not matched to a gene. The CDR3 loop is CASSIKTGNYGYTF. CDR3 coding DNA: TGTGCCAGTAGTATAAAGACAGGGAACTATGGCTACACCTTC. Based on the CDR3 plus reference TRBV19 and TRBJ1-2, the full variable domain is DGGITQSPKYLFRKEGQNVTLSCEQNLNHDAMYWYRQDPGQGLRLIYYSQIVNDFQKGDIAEGYSVSREKKESFPLTVTSAQKNPTAFYLCASSIKTGNYGYTFGSGTRLTVV.

The chain is built from TRBV15 and TRBJ1-2; D not certain. The CDR3 has 15 amino acids. Per germline, CDR1 LNHNV and CDR2 YYDKDF (reference sequence). V dropped 1 base and J dropped 6 bases, with 15 bases sitting between them. CDR3 sequence (DNA): TGTGCCACCAGCAGAGTGGGCCTACAGAAGGATGGCTACACCTTC. This encodes CATSRVGLQKDGYTF.

V and J are TRBV24-1 and TRBJ2-1; TRBD2 agrees at 7 bases. Germline loops: CDR1 KGHDR, CDR2 SFDVKD. The CDR3 covers 15 residues. V gave up 4 bases and J gave up 7 bases; unmatched junction bases: 9. Written as DNA, the CDR3 is TGTGCCACCAGTGACCCCGATCGGGGAGGGAATGAGCAGTTCTTC. This encodes CATSDPDRGGNEQFF.

This chain links TRBV5-6 with TRBJ1-2; D not certain. Trimming took 0 bases from V and 5 from J, leaving 8 bases between them. The CDR3 loop spans 13 amino acids. The germline CDR1 and CDR2 sequences are SGHDT and YYEEEE. DNA for the CDR3: TGTGCCAGCAGCTTGGCGCAGCCATATGGCTACACCTTC. It is translated as CASSLAQPYGYTF.

V is TRBV6-5 and J is TRBJ1-3, with a possible D match to TRBD1 (6 bases). This CDR3 spans 14 amino acids. Trimming left V 6 bases short and J 3 bases short, with 12 bases between. Germline V CDR1 and CDR2: MNHEY, SVGAGI. The CDR3 spells CASRPGDYGNTIYF. For the CDR3, the DNA is TGTGCCAGCAGACCAGGGGATTATGGAAACACCATATATTTT.

The rearrangement joins TRBV7-8 to TRBJ2-2; TRBD2 matches at 10 bases. Germline CDR1 SGHVS, CDR2 FQNEAQ. V lost 2 bases and J lost 2; bases outside the gene matches: 8. The length of the CDR3 is 18 residues. The CDR3 protein is CASSLLLAGELNTGELFF. As DNA, the CDR3 is TGTGCCAGCAGCTTATTGCTAGCGGGAGAGCTCAACACCGGGGAGCTGTTTTTT.

V is TRBV2 and J is TRBJ2-5, with D possibly being TRBD2 (5 bases). Germline CDR1 is SNHLY and CDR2 is FYNNEI. The CDR3 is made up of 14 amino acids. V was cut by 5 bases and J by 1 base, with 11 bases left in between. The CDR3 loop reads CASSYVGIQETQYF. CDR3 DNA sequence: TGTGCCAGCAGTTACGTCGGGATCCAAGAGACCCAGTACTTC.

The chain employs TRBV18 and TRBJ2-2, with D possibly being TRBD1 or TRBD2 (5 bases each). CDR1 is KGHSH and CDR2 is LQKENI in the germline V gene. The CDR3 spans 16 residues. The V gene lost 6 bases and the J gene lost 1 base, with 15 bases spanning the gap. The CDR3 coding sequence is TGTGCCAGCTCGGGGAGACAGTTCCAGAACACCGGGGAGCTGTTTTTT. It codes for CASSGRQFQNTGELFF.